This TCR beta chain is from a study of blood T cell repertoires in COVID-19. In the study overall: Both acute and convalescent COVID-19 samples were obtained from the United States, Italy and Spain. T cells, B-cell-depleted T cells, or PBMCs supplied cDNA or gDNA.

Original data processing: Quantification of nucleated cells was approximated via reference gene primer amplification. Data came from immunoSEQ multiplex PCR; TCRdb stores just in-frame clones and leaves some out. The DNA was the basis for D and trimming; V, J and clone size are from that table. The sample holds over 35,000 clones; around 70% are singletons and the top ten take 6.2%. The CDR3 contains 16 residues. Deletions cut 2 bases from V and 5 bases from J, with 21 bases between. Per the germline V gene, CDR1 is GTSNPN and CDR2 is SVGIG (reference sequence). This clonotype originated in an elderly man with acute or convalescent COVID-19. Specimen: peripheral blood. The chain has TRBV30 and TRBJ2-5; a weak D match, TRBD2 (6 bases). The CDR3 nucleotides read TGTGCCTGGAGTCCCGGGACTGGTCTCTACGGGGAGACCCAGTACTTC. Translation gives CAWSPGTGLYGETQYF.